The 18 T cell receptor beta chains below all came from one sample that was sequenced in a study of shared clonotypes between healthy human individuals. Assay used: immunoSEQ multiplex PCR; TCRdb lists only in-frame clones, some missing. The table shows 850,000 to 1,200,000 clones, with around 74% occurring only once. The sequencing input was memory CD4+ T cells sorted from blood. Subset meaning: CD45RA-negative fraction. The receptor set was obtained from a man younger than 35 in good health.

CDR3 in amino acids: CASSSWGAEYEQYF. The CDR3 DNA reads TGTGCCAGCAGCTCTTGGGGGGCGGAATACGAGCAGTACTTC. J is TRBJ2-7 and V is TRBV6-5; the D call may be TRBD1 or TRBD2 (6 bases each). CDR1 is MNHEY and CDR2 is SVGAGI in the germline V gene. CDR3 length: 14 amino acids. Trimming took off 6 bases at V and 4 bases at J, with 16 bases between the two ends.

This chain uses TRBV19 with TRBJ1-2; D gene unclear. The CDR3 consists of 14 residues. CDR1 and CDR2 from the germline V gene are LNHDA and SQIVND (reference sequence). Between the trimmed V and J ends, which lost 0 bases and 3 bases, there was a span of 8 bases. The CDR3 region is CASSIDLSDYGYTF. In nucleotides, the CDR3 is TGTGCCAGTAGTATAGATCTGTCTGACTATGGCTACACCTTC.

V and J are TRBV4-2 and TRBJ1-2, with D perhaps TRBD1 (5 bases). Germline-derived CDR1 and CDR2 are LGHNA and YNFKEQ. CDR3 size: 13 residues. V dropped 1 base and J dropped 8 bases, with 11 bases sitting between them. The CDR3 region is CASSQAGFGGYTF. The DNA of the CDR3 is TGTGCCAGCAGCCAAGCAGGGTTTGGCGGCTACACCTTC.

The J gene is TRBJ2-3, the V gene TRBV4-3, with D perhaps TRBD2 (5 bases). The V gene lost 1 base and the J gene lost 6 bases, with 14 bases spanning the gap. There are 15 residues in the CDR3. Germline loops: CDR1 LGHNA, CDR2 YSLEER. CDR3 sequence reads: CASSQGTGVFDTQYF. In nucleotides, the CDR3 is TGCGCCAGCAGCCAAGGCACCGGGGTGTTCGATACGCAGTATTTT.

This clone appeared a few times. V gene TRBV19 combines with J gene TRBJ1-2, with D hard to call. V was trimmed by 1 base and J by 4 bases, leaving 4 bases between them. The CDR3 is 12 amino acids. CDR1 and CDR2 from the germline V gene are LNHDA and SQIVND (reference sequence). CDR3 amino acids: CASSIASYGYTF. The CDR3 DNA follows: TGTGCCAGTAGTATAGCCAGCTATGGCTACACCTTC.

This chain links TRBV5-1 with TRBJ2-3; TRBD2 matches at 8 bases. The CDR3 runs 15 residues. The V gene end was trimmed by 4 bases and the J gene end by 1 base; junction bases not matched to a gene: 5. The germline gives CDR1 SGHRS, CDR2 YFSETQ. For the CDR3, the DNA is TGCGCCAGCAGCCCCGGGGGGGCCGGCACAGATACGCAGTATTTT. It specifies CASSPGGAGTDTQYF.

This chain connects TRBV9 to TRBJ1-5; D remains ambiguous. V was shortened by 0 bases and J by 7 bases, with 17 bases between the two germline ends. The CDR3 runs 16 residues. Germline-derived CDR1 and CDR2 are SGDLS and YYNGEE. DNA for the CDR3: TGTGCCAGCAGCGTAGACGGCCTACCCGGCGTACAGCCCCAGCATTTT. Translated, it gives CASSVDGLPGVQPQHF.

The rearrangement links TRBV6-6 to TRBJ2-7; 8 bases map to TRBD1. The CDR3 loop spans 14 amino acids. Germline loops: CDR1 MNHNY, CDR2 SVGAGI (reference sequence). The ends lost 5 bases at V and 3 bases at J; junction bases unmatched: 6. The CDR3 coding sequence is TGTGCCAGCAGTAGATCGACAGGGGTCTACGAGCAGTACTTC. Amino acid sequence: CASSRSTGVYEQYF.

This clone was seen once. This chain joins TRBV2 and TRBJ1-2; D not certain. V lost 6 bases and J lost 2, with 13 bases in between. Germline values: CDR1 SNHLY, CDR2 FYNNEI. CDR3 length equals 14 residues. In DNA form, the CDR3 reads TGTGCCAGCAGGGGTTTTTCGGGGAACTATGGCTACACCTTC. Its protein is CASRGFSGNYGYTF.

The CDR3 reads CASSVGTHNTGELFF. As DNA, the CDR3 is TGTGCCAGCAGCGTCGGGACTCACAACACCGGGGAGCTGTTTTTT. The chain is built from TRBV9 and TRBJ2-2; D possibly corresponds to TRBD2 (6 bases). V lost 2 bases and J 2 bases, leaving 10 bases between the germline ends. Looked up from germline, CDR1 is SGDLS and CDR2 is YYNGEE. The CDR3 contains 15 residues.

The V call is TRBV2, the J call TRBJ1-5; D remains ambiguous. CDR1 and CDR2 from the germline V gene are SNHLY and FYNNEI. This CDR3 region has 15 residues. Trimming cost V 7 bases and J 0 bases, with 13 bases left between them. The CDR3 here is CASTQQTNSNQPQHF. In nucleotides, the CDR3 is TGTGCCAGCACGCAACAGACGAATAGCAATCAGCCCCAGCATTTT.

Written as DNA, the CDR3 is TGTGCCAGCTGGAACCCAGGGGGCGCCGGTCAGCCCCAGCATTTT. It encodes CASWNPGGAGQPQHF. This chain connects TRBV28 to TRBJ1-5, with 8 bases that match TRBD1. The trim removed 8 bases at V and 6 bases at J, leaving 12 bases unmatched. CDR1 is MDHEN and CDR2 is SYDVKM in the germline V gene. The CDR3 has 15 amino acids.

This clone was seen a few times. A far larger clone is just one base off, so this is likely a read error. The same CDR3 can be traced to other DNA sequences in this sample. This sequence joins TRBV2 and TRBJ1-1; the D is unclear. The CDR3 extends over 11 amino acids. V was trimmed by 3 bases and J by 5 bases, leaving 4 bases between them. Germline lookup yields CDR1 SNHLY and CDR2 FYNNEI. The CDR3 nucleotides read TGTGCCAGCAGTGAGGGGACTGAAGCTTTCTTT. This codes for CASSEGTEAFF.

The chain carries TRBV11-2 and TRBJ2-5; D gene unclear. From germline, CDR1 is SGHAT and CDR2 FQNNGV. The CDR3 extends over 13 amino acids. V was cut by 3 bases and J by 2 bases, with 7 bases left in between. CDR3 bases: TGTGCCAGCAGCTTCGGTCTTCAAGAGACCCAGTACTTC. This encodes CASSFGLQETQYF.

This clone was detected only a few times. The chain links TRBV20-1 to TRBJ2-1; maybe TRBD2 (6 bases). Germline loops: CDR1 DFQATT, CDR2 SNEGSKA (reference sequence). V was trimmed by 3 bases and J by 16 bases, leaving 13 bases between them. The CDR3 is 10 residues long. CDR3 in DNA: TGCAGTGCTAGTAGGGGACTCTTATTCTTC. Protein sequence: CSASRGLLFF.

This clone was seen a single time. The chain links TRBV6-6 to TRBJ2-7, with D maybe TRBD2 (5 bases). The CDR3 is made up of 13 amino acids. V was clipped by 5 bases and J by 2 bases, with 10 bases between them. Germline V gene sequence: CDR1 MNHNY, CDR2 SVGAGI (reference sequence). The CDR3 loop is CASSGLGTYEQYF. CDR3 bases: TGTGCCAGCAGTGGACTGGGTACCTACGAGCAGTACTTC.

V and J are TRBV5-8 and TRBJ1-2; no definite D call. V was cut by 6 bases and J by 2 bases, with 14 bases left in between. The CDR3 runs 14 residues. Germline values: CDR1 SGHTS, CDR2 YDEGEE. CDR3 sequence: CASTGGLTNYGYTF. CDR3 nucleotide sequence: TGTGCCAGCACCGGAGGACTGACAAACTATGGCTACACCTTC.

This rearrangement joins TRBV5-5 to TRBJ1-6; perhaps TRBD1 as D (5 bases). The germline V and J ends were trimmed by 0 bases and 10 bases, with 11 bases remaining between them. Per germline, CDR1 SGHKS and CDR2 YYEKEE (reference sequence). This CDR3 comprises 14 residues. The CDR3 DNA follows: TGTGCCAGCAGCTTGGGGGGGTATCAGTCACCCCTCCACTTT. It codes for CASSLGGYQSPLHF.